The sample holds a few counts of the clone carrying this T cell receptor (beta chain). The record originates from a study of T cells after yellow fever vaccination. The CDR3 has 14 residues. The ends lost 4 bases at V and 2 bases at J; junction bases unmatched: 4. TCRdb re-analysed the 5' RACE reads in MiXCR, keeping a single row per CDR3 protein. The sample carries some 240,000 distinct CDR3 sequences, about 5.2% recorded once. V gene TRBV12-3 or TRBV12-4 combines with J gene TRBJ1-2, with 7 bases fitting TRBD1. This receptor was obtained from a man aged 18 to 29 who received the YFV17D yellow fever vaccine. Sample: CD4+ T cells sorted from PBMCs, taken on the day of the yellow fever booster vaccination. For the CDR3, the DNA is TGTGCCAGCAGTTGGGGGACAGCCAACTATGGCTACACCTTC. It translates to CASSWGTANYGYTF.